Below, one T cell receptor (beta chain) is given with its context. Amplification used 60 Vbeta primers and 13 Jbeta primers. Assay used: immunoSEQ multiplex PCR; TCRdb lists only in-frame clones, some missing. Among around 170,000 clones, 82% were seen once, and the ten largest hold roughly 0.75%. While unrecorded immune exposures were likely, the donors were nominally healthy when sampled. The data originate from a study of cytomegalovirus exposure and HLA in healthy donors. Germline-derived CDR1 and CDR2 are MNHNS and SASEGT. The ends were cut back, 4 bases at V and 2 bases at J, with 11 bases in the middle. The CDR3 loop spans 14 amino acids.

The clonotype comes from a woman aged 18-29 years in good health and CMV-seronegative. The specimen sequenced was PBMCs. The rearrangement joins TRBV6-1 to TRBJ1-1; no clear D gene. The CDR3 sequence: CASSVFTENTEAFF. The CDR3 region has the DNA TGTGCCAGCAGTGTTTTTACAGAAAACACTGAAGCTTTCTTT.